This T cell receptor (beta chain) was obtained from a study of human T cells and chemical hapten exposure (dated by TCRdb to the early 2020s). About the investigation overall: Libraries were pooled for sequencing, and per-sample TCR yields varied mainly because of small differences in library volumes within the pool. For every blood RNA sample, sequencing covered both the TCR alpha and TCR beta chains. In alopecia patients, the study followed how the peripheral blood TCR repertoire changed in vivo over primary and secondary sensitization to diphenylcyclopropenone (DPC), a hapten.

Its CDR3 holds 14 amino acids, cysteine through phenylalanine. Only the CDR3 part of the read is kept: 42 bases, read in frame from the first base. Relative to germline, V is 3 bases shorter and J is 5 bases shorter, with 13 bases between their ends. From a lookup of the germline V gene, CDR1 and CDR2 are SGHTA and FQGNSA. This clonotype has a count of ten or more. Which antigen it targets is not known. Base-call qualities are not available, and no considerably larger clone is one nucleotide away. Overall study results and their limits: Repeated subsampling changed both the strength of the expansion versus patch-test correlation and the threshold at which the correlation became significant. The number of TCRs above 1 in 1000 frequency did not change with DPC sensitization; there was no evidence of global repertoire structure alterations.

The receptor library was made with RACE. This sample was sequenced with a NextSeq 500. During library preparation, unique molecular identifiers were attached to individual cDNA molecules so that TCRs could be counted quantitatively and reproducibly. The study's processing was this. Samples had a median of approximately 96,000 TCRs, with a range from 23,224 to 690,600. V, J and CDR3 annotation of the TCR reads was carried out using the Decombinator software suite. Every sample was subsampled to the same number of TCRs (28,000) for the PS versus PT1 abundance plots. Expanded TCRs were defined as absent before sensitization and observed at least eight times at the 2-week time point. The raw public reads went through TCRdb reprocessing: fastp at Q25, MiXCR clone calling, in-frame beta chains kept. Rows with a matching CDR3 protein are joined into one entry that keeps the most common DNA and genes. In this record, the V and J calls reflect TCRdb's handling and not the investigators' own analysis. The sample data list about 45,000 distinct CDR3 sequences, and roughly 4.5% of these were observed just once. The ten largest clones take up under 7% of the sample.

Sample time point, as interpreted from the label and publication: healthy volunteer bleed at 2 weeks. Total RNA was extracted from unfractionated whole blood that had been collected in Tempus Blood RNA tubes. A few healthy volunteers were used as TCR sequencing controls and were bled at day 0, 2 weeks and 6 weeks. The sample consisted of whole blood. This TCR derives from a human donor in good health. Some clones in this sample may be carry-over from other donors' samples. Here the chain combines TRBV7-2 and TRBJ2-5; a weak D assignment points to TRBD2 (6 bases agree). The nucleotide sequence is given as TGTGCCAGCAGCTTTAGACTAGATACCGAGACCCAGTACTTC. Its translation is CASSFRLDTETQYF.